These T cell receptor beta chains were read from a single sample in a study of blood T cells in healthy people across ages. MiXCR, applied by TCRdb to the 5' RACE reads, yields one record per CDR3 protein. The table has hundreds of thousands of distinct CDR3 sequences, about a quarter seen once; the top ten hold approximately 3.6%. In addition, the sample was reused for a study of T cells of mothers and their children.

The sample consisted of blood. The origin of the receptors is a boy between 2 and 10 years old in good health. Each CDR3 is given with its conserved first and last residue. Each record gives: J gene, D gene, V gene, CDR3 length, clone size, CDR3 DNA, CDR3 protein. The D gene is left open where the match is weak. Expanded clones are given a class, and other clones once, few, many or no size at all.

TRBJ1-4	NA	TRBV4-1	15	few	TGCGCCAGCAGCCAAGAGGGCAGGGGACATGAAAAACTGTTTTTT	CASSQEGRGHEKLFF
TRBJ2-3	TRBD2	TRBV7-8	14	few	TGTGCCAGCAGCTTAGGGGGACTAGCAGATACGCAGTATTTT	CASSLGGLADTQYF
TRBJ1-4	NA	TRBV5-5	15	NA	TGTGCCAGCAGCTTGTTTTCAGGGACGGGTGAAAAACTGTTTTTT	CASSLFSGTGEKLFF
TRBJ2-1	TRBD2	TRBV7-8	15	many	TGTGCCAGCAGCCTAGAGCGGGGGGGTAGCAATGAGCAGTTCTTC	CASSLERGGSNEQFF
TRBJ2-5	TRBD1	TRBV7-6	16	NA	TGTGCCAGCAGCTCGTCGACAGGGGTCAAGGGGGAGACCCAGTACTTC	CASSSSTGVKGETQYF
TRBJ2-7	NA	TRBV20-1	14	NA	TGCAGTGCTAGGCGGGAATTAGACTCCTACGAGCAGTACTTC	CSARRELDSYEQYF
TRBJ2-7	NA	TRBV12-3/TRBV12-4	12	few	TGTGCCAGCAGTTTGCCGGATCACGAGCAGTACTTC	CASSLPDHEQYF
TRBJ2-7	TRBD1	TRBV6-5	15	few	TGTGCCAGCAGTTACAGGGCACAGGGGGGTCGCGAGCAGTACTTC	CASSYRAQGGREQYF
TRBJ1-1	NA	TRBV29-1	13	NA	TGCAGCGTTGACGCTTGGGGAACCGCTGAAGCTTTCTTT	CSVDAWGTAEAFF
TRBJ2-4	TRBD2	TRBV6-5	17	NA	TGTGCCAGCAGTTTGCTAACTAGCGGGAGGACCAAAAACATTCAGTACTTC	CASSLLTSGRTKNIQYF